The table lists the clone carrying this T cell receptor (beta chain) with a count of one. What it binds is unknown. The data belong to a study of PD-L1 blockade in urothelial cancer. V gave up 5 bases and J gave up 1 base; unmatched junction bases: 9. Germline V gives CDR1 MNHGY, CDR2 SAAAGT. The CDR3 has 18 amino acids. Here immunoSEQ multiplex PCR was the method, and the copy in TCRdb shows in-frame clones only, minus some. The sample consists of tens of thousands of clones, around 34% of them appearing once. The study, taken as a whole, reports: Each patient gave one FFPE tumor sample, not collected immediately pre-treatment. Durable-benefit patients had greater expansion of tumor-associated blood clones at 3 weeks.

The clonotype originates from a man in his sixties with urothelial cancer. The rearrangement joins TRBV6-8 to TRBJ2-6; 9 bases are a match to TRBD1. Material: tumor tissue, obtained before atezolizumab (anti-PD-L1) treatment. The CDR3 DNA reads as TGTGCCAGCAGTCCCGCCGGGACAGGGCTATCTGGGGCCAACGTCCTGACTTTC. It codes for CASSPAGTGLSGANVLTF.